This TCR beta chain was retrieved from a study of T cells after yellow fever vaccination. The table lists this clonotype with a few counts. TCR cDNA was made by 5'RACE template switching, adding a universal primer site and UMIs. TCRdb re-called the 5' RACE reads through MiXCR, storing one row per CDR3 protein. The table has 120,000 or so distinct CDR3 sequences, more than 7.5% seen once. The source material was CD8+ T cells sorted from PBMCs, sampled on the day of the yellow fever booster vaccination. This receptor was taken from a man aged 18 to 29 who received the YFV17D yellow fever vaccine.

The CDR3 sequence is CASSGRTGIYEQYF. As DNA, the CDR3 is TGTGCCAGCAGTGGACGTACAGGGATCTACGAGCAGTACTTC. The chain is built from TRBV6-5 and TRBJ2-7; D is possibly TRBD1 (6 bases). Germline V gives CDR1 MNHEY, CDR2 SVGAGI. The CDR3 covers 14 residues. V lost 5 bases, J lost 3 bases, and 14 bases lay in between.